The source of this T cell receptor (beta chain) is a study of T cell responses to AZD1222 COVID-19 vaccine. Study conclusions and caveats: Reportedly, close to half of spike-specific TCRs are directed against unmutated variant regions. After the peak T cell response, and only then, were repertoires sampled. Spike-specific TCR breadth and depth grew following two AZD1222 doses. There were vaccine-associated CD4 TCRs across spike, dominant at 160-218 and 743-854.

The CDR3 loop spans 15 amino acids. Germline V gene sequence: CDR1 SQVTM, CDR2 ANQGSEA. V gave up 4 bases and J gave up 5 bases; unmatched junction bases: 8. Here immunoSEQ multiplex PCR was the method, and the copy in TCRdb shows in-frame clones only, minus some. The sample gives about 140,000 clones, about 90% of which show up once; about 7.5% is in the top ten. A remark on this clone: Antigen specificity is unknown.

The TCR comes from an adult who received the MenACWY meningococcal vaccine as a control. The rearrangement joins TRBV29-1 to TRBJ2-1; TRBD2 aligns across 10 bases. The input for sequencing was peripheral blood, taken 28 days after the second dose of the MenACWY control vaccine. Here the CDR3 reads CSVVGAGGPDNEQFF. The CDR3 bases are TGCAGCGTTGTGGGAGCGGGAGGGCCAGACAATGAGCAGTTCTTC.